This T cell receptor beta chain was captured by sequencing in a study of early T cells in non-severe SARS-CoV-2 infection. In the study overall: Chains stayed unpaired after sequencing of bulk RNA from unsorted whole blood.

Unmatched junction bases numbered 4, after V lost 3 bases and J lost 1 base. Germline CDR1 and CDR2: SGHKS and YYEKEE (reference sequence). The CDR3 length is 18 residues. As concerns this clonotype: No antigen is known for it.

Individually, cDNA molecules had unique molecular identifiers attached to them. Each CDR3 protein is one row after TCRdb ran MiXCR on the 5' RACE reads. Of some 40,000 distinct CDR3 sequences listed, approximately 5.3% were seen once; the top ten hold about 27%. Findings and limits, study-wide: VDJdb-based matching was biased toward anti-spike CD8 responses and missed private and CD4 specificities.

This chain connects TRBV5-5 to TRBJ2-2; the match to TRBD2 covers 15 bases. The receptor comes from an adult who was a healthcare worker with PCR-confirmed SARS-CoV-2 infection or an uninfected control (not recorded which). The sequenced sample consisted of whole blood. This chain's CDR3 is CASSSGLAGGLNTGELFF. The CDR3 DNA reads as TGTGCCAGCAGCTCGGGACTAGCGGGGGGACTGAACACCGGGGAGCTGTTTTTT. Filled out from reference TRBV5-5 and TRBJ2-2, the complete variable domain reads DAGVTQSPTHLIKTRGQQVTLRCSPISGHKSVSWYQQVLGQGPQFIFQYYEKEERGRGNFPDRFSARQFPNYSSELNVNALLLGDSALYLCASSSGLAGGLNTGELFFGEGSRLTVL.